A single sample gave rise to the 16 T cell receptor beta chains below, sequenced in a study of blood T cell repertoires in COVID-19 (dated by TCRdb to 2019 to 2021). Libraries were prepared through the immunoSEQ multiplex PCR assay. TCRdb obtained this table from immuneACCESS and retained in-frame rearrangements with V and J assigned. These tables miss some clones; where compared with another copy, unresolved V genes account for less than half of the shortfall, and the remainder is unexplained. Here the sample has some 150,000 clones; roughly four fifths occur a single time. In total, the top ten clones hold 7% to 9% of the sample. The specimen sequenced was peripheral blood. These receptors all come from a human donor with acute or convalescent COVID-19. The donor label of this sample is uncertain.

The chain uses TRBV12-3 or TRBV12-4 and TRBJ2-5, with D perhaps matching TRBD1 (7 bases). Trimming removed 5 bases from V and 9 bases from J, with 16 bases in between. CDR3 length equals 13 residues. This CDR3 is CASSAGTAGSQYF. CDR3 nucleotide sequence: TGTGCCAGCAGTGCCGGGACAGCGGGTTCCCAGTACTTC.

The gene calls are TRBV29-1 and TRBJ1-1, with D possibly being TRBD1 (6 bases). Trimming took off 7 bases at V and 5 bases at J, with 23 bases between the two ends. Germline CDR1 is SQVTM and CDR2 is ANQGSEA. This CDR3 is 15 amino acids long. CDR3 loop: CSADRHTLGETEAFF. The DNA of the CDR3 is TGCAGCGCAGACAGGCATACTCTAGGGGAAACTGAAGCTTTCTTT. Variable domain in full (rest from reference TRBV29-1 and TRBJ1-1): SAVISQKPSRDICQRGTSLTIQCQVDSQVTMMFWYRQQPGQSLTLIATANQGSEATYESGFVIDKFPISRPNLTFSTLTVSNMSPEDSSIYLCSADRHTLGETEAFFGQGTRLTVV.

CDR3 protein: CASSLGPRETQYF. CDR3 DNA sequence: TGTGCCAGCAGTTTGGGGCCAAGGGAGACCCAGTACTTC. This chain links TRBV27 with TRBJ2-5; a weak D match, TRBD1 (5 bases). CDR3 length: 13 residues. The germline V gene encodes CDR1 MNHEY and CDR2 SMNVEV (reference sequence). V lost 3 bases and J lost 5, with 10 bases in between.

The chain is built from TRBV11-3 and TRBJ1-1; 8 nucleotides line up with TRBD1. CDR1 and CDR2 (germline): SGHNT, YENEEA. Trimming removed 1 base from V and 1 base from J; junction bases left unmatched: 5. The CDR3 is 16 residues long. The CDR3 bases are TGTGCCAGCAGCTTAGGGGCAGGGGGCCGGAACACTGAAGCTTTCTTT. This sequence encodes CASSLGAGGRNTEAFF. Filled out from reference TRBV11-3 and TRBJ1-1, the complete variable domain reads EAGVVQSPRYKIIEKKQPVAFWCNPISGHNTLYWYLQNLGQGPELLIRYENEEAVDDSQLPKDRFSAERLKGVDSTLKIQPAELGDSAVYLCASSLGAGGRNTEAFFGQGTRLTVV.

The V and J genes are TRBV5-1 and TRBJ2-1; TRBD1 matches at 8 bases. Germline V gene sequence: CDR1 SGHRS, CDR2 YFSETQ. V shed 4 bases and J 7 bases; nucleotides not matched to a gene: 10. CDR3 length: 15 residues. The CDR3 protein is CASSEYPGGLNEQFF. Here the CDR3 DNA reads TGCGCCAGCAGCGAGTATCCAGGGGGCTTAAATGAGCAGTTCTTC.

This chain uses TRBV6-5 with TRBJ1-2; D possibly corresponds to TRBD1 (5 bases). The CDR3 is 15 amino acids. V was clipped by 5 bases and J by 6 bases, with 19 bases between them. From germline, CDR1 is MNHEY and CDR2 SVGAGI. CDR3 protein: CASSPRAGPQHGYTF. The CDR3, as DNA: TGTGCCAGCAGTCCCAGGGCAGGGCCCCAGCATGGCTACACCTTC.

The V call is TRBV5-1, the J call TRBJ1-1; 12 positions agree with TRBD1. V was pared by 3 bases and J by 1 base, with 4 bases of the junction left unmatched. The CDR3 has 16 amino acids. Germline V lookup: CDR1 SGHRS, CDR2 YFSETQ. This CDR3 reads CASSSGQGARNTEAFF. CDR3 coding DNA: TGCGCCAGCAGCTCGGGACAGGGGGCGAGGAACACTGAAGCTTTCTTT.

The chain employs TRBV19 and TRBJ2-2; 7 positions agree with TRBD1. The germline V gene encodes CDR1 LNHDA and CDR2 SQIVND (reference sequence). The CDR3 loop spans 16 amino acids. V dropped 6 bases and J dropped 0; count of bases not matched to a gene: 7. For the CDR3, the DNA is TGTGCCAGTAGGTTTACCGGGACAGCGAACACCGGGGAGCTGTTTTTT. Translating it yields CASRFTGTANTGELFF.

The chain links TRBV10-1 to TRBJ1-1; D ambiguous. This CDR3 comprises 15 residues. Trimming removed 0 bases at V and 0 bases at J, with 8 bases between. Germline CDR1 WNHNN, CDR2 SYGVQD (reference sequence). For the CDR3, the DNA is TGCGCCAGCAGTGAGTCCCCACAGTTGAACACTGAAGCTTTCTTT. Amino acid sequence: CASSESPQLNTEAFF.

The genes are TRBV30 and TRBJ1-1, with D possibly TRBD1 on 6 matching bases. V lost 3 bases, J lost 10 bases, and 15 bases lay in between. The CDR3 runs to 12 residues. The germline gives CDR1 GTSNPN, CDR2 SVGIG (reference sequence). The CDR3 DNA sequence: TGTGCCTGGAGACAGGGAAGTTTGGGAGCTTTCTTT. Its protein is CAWRQGSLGAFF. Drawing the rest from reference TRBV30 and TRBJ1-1, the complete variable domain is SQTIHQWPATLVQPVGSPLSLECTVEGTSNPNLYWYRQAAGRGLQLLFYSVGIGQISSEVPQNLSASRPQDRQFILSSKKLLLSDSGFYLCAWRQGSLGAFFGQGTRLTVV.

The chain couples TRBV7-6 to TRBJ1-3; 8 positions agree with TRBD1. The CDR3 extends over 16 amino acids. J lost 6 bases, V lost 1 base, and 8 bases had no gene match. Germline CDR1 is SGHVS and CDR2 is FNYEAQ. The CDR3 loop is CASSLEPSGGLNTIYF. CDR3 nucleotide sequence: TGTGCCAGCAGCTTAGAACCCTCAGGGGGCTTAAACACCATATATTTT.

The chain carries TRBV27 and TRBJ1-5; TRBD1 aligns across 8 bases. This CDR3 comprises 15 residues. CDR1 and CDR2 from the germline V gene are MNHEY and SMNVEV (reference sequence). Trimming took 5 bases from V and 0 from J; bases not matched to a gene: 3. The CDR3 is CASSIDRGSNQPQHF. The CDR3 DNA sequence: TGTGCCAGCAGTATAGACAGGGGTAGCAATCAGCCCCAGCATTTT.

The chain is built from TRBV5-4 and TRBJ1-2, with 7 bases fitting TRBD1. The germline gives CDR1 SGHNT, CDR2 YYREEE (reference sequence). CDR3 length equals 19 residues. The V segment lost 2 bases and the J segment 0 bases; nucleotides outside the gene matches: 16. Written as DNA, the CDR3 is TGTGCCAGCAGCTTTCCTGGCGGGGACAGCCCAATTTCTAACTATGGCTACACCTTC. Translated: CASSFPGGDSPISNYGYTF.

The table lists this clone with a count of one. The chain combines TRBV4-2 with TRBJ1-1, with 10 bases matching TRBD1. The junction had 8 bases not matched to a gene; V was cut back by 0 bases and J by 7 bases. The CDR3 loop spans 16 amino acids. CDR1 is LGHNA and CDR2 is YNFKEQ in the germline V gene. The CDR3 sequence: CASSQERQGARGEAFF. The CDR3 coding sequence is TGTGCCAGCAGCCAAGAACGACAGGGGGCGCGGGGTGAAGCTTTCTTT.

The V gene is TRBV24-1, the J gene TRBJ1-1; a weak D match, TRBD1 (5 bases). Germline-derived CDR1 and CDR2 are KGHDR and SFDVKD. The CDR3 loop spans 14 amino acids. Between the trimmed V and J ends, which lost 3 bases and 4 bases, there was a span of 11 bases. The CDR3 loop is CATSDGGESTEAFF. The CDR3 nucleotides read TGTGCCACCAGTGATGGGGGGGAAAGCACTGAAGCTTTCTTT.

The chain joins TRBV24-1 to TRBJ2-2, with 12 nucleotides matching TRBD2. V shed 2 bases and J 8 bases; nucleotides not matched to a gene: 11. CDR3 length: 18 amino acids. Germline V lookup: CDR1 KGHDR, CDR2 SFDVKD. DNA of the CDR3: TGTGCCACCAGTGATTACTTGGGGACTAGCGGGTCACGAGGGGAGCTGTTTTTT. It codes for CATSDYLGTSGSRGELFF.